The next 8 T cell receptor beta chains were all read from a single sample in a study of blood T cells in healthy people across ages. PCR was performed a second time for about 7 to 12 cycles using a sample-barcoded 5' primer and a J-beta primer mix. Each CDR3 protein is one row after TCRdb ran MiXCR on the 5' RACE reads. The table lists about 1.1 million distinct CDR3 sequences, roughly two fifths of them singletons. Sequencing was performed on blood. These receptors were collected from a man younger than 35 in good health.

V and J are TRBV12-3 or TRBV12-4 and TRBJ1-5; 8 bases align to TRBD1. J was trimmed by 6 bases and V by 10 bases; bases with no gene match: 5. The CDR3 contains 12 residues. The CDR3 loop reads CATSGGGQPQHF. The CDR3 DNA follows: TGTGCCACCTCAGGGGGCGGTCAGCCCCAGCATTTT.

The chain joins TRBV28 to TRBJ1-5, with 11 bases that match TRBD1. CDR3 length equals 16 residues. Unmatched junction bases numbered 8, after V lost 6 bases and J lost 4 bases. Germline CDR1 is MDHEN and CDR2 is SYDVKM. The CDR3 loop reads CASSGTGGLRNQPQHF. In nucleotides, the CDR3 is TGTGCCAGCAGCGGGACAGGGGGATTACGGAATCAGCCCCAGCATTTT.

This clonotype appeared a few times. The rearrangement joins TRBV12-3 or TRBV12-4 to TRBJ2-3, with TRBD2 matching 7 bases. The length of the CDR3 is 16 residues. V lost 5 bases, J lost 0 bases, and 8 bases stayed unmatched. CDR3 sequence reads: CASSVSSGPSTDTQYF. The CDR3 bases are TGTGCCAGCAGTGTCTCTAGCGGTCCTAGCACAGATACGCAGTATTTT.

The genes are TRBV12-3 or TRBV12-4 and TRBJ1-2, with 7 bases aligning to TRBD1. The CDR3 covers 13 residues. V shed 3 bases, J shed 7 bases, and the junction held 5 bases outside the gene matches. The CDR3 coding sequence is TGTGCCAGCAGTTTTCTGCAGGGGGGTGGCTACACCTTC. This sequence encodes CASSFLQGGGYTF.

The CDR3 region is CASSQPDDPEQFF. The CDR3 nucleotides read TGTGCCAGCAGCCAGCCCGATGATCCTGAGCAGTTCTTC. The chain is built from TRBV16 and TRBJ2-1, with no clear D. Per the germline V gene, CDR1 is KGHSY and CDR2 is FQNENV. Deletions cut 3 bases from V and 9 bases from J, with 12 bases between. This CDR3 region has 13 residues.

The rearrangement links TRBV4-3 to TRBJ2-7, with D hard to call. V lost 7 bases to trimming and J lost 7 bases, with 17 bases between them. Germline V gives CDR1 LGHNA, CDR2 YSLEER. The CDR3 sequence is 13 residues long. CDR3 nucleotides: TGCGCCAGCACCCACGGCCTCTACAATGAGCAGTACTTC. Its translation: CASTHGLYNEQYF.

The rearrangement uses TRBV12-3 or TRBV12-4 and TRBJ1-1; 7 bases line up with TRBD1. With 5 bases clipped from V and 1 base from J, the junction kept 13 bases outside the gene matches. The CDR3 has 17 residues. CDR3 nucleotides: TGTGCCAGCAGTCCCAGGACAGGACGACCAGGGAACACTGAAGCTTTCTTT. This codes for CASSPRTGRPGNTEAFF.

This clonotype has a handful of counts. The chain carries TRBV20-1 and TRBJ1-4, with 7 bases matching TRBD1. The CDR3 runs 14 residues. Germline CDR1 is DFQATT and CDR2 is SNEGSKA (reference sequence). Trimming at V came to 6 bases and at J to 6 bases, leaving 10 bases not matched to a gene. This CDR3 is CSAPPGGVDEKLFF. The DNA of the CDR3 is TGCAGTGCCCCCCCAGGGGGGGTGGATGAAAAACTGTTTTTT.